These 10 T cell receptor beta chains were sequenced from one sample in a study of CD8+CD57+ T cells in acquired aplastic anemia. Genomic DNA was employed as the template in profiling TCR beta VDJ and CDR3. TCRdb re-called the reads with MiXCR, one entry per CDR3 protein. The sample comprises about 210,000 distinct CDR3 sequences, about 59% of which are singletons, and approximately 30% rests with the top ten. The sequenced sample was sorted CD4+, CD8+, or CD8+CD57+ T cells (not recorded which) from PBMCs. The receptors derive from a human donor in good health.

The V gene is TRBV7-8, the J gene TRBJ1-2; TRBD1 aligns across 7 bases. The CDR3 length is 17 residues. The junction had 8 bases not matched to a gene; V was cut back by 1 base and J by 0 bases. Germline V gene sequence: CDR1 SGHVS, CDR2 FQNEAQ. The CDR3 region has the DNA TGTGCCAGCAGCTTAGGCACAGGGGTGAAAGCTAACTATGGCTACACCTTC. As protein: CASSLGTGVKANYGYTF. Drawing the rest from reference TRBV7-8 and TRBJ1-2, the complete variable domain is GAGVSQSPRYKVAKRGQDVALRCDPISGHVSLFWYQQALGQGPEFLTYFQNEAQLDKSGLPSDRFFAERPEGSVSTLKIQRTQQEDSAVYLCASSLGTGVKANYGYTFGSGTRLTVV.

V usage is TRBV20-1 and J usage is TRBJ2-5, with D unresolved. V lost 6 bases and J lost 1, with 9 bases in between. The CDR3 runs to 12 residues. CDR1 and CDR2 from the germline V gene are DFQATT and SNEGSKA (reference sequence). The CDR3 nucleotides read TGCAGTGCCATGGGTCGCCAAGAGACCCAGTACTTC. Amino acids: CSAMGRQETQYF.

The CDR3: CASSTGSQDTQYF. In DNA form, the CDR3 reads TGTGCCAGCAGTACAGGGTCCCAAGATACGCAGTATTTT. The V and J genes are TRBV7-6 and TRBJ2-3; the D gene is possibly TRBD1 (6 bases). The germline CDR1 and CDR2 sequences are SGHVS and FNYEAQ. V was clipped by 6 bases and J by 5 bases, with 12 bases between them. The CDR3 spans 13 residues.

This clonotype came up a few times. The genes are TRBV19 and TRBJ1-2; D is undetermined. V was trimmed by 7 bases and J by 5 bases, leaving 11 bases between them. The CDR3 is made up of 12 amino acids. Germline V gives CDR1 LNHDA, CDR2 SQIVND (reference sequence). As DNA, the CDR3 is TGTGCCAGTACCGACAAGGTGTATGGCTACACCTTC. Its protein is CASTDKVYGYTF.

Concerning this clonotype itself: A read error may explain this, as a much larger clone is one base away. CDR3 nucleotide sequence: TGTGCCAGCAGCCATACACAGGACGGGACTAACTATGGCTACACCTTC. This gives the protein CASSHTQDGTNYGYTF. The genes are TRBV5-4 and TRBJ1-2; tentatively, D is TRBD1 (5 bases). The CDR3 totals 16 residues. Trimming cost V 4 bases and J 0 bases, with 16 bases left between them. Germline CDR1 and CDR2: SGHNT and YYREEE (reference sequence).

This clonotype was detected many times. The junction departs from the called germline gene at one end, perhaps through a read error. The CDR3 coding sequence is TGTGCTAGCAGCACGGGAGGGGATTGGGACGAGCAGTACTTC. Protein: CASSTGGDWDEQYF. The chain couples TRBV7-7 to TRBJ2-7, with 8 bases lining up with TRBD2. This CDR3 has 14 residues. CDR1 SSHAT and CDR2 FNYEAQ come from the germline V gene (reference sequence).

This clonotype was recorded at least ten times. The DNA for the CDR3 is TGTGCCAGCAGCTTAGAGGACAGGTGGAGCTCCTACAATGAGCAGTTCTTC. It codes for CASSLEDRWSSYNEQFF. V is TRBV11-2 and J is TRBJ2-1, with TRBD1 matching 7 bases. Trimming took 0 bases from V and 0 from J; bases not matched to a gene: 5. The CDR3 contains 17 residues. The germline V gene has CDR1 SGHAT and CDR2 FQNNGV. The variable domain in full, completed from reference TRBV11-2 and TRBJ2-1, reads EAGVAQSPRYKIIEKRQSVAFWCNPISGHATLYWYQQILGQGPKLLIQFQNNGVVDDSQLPKDRFSAERLKGVDSTLKIQPAKLEDSAVYLCASSLEDRWSSYNEQFFGPGTRLTVL.

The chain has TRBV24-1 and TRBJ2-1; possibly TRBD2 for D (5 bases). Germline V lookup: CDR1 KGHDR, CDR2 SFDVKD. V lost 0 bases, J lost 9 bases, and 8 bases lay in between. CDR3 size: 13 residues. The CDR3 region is CATSDLTGSEQFF. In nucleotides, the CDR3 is TGTGCCACCAGTGATTTGACGGGGTCTGAGCAGTTCTTC.

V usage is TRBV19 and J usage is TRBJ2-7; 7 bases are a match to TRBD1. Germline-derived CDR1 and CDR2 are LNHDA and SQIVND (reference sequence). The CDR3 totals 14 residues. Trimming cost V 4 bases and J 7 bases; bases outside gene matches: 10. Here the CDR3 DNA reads TGTGCCAGTAGTACCCCAGACAGGGATCGGGAGCAGTACTTC. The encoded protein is CASSTPDRDREQYF.

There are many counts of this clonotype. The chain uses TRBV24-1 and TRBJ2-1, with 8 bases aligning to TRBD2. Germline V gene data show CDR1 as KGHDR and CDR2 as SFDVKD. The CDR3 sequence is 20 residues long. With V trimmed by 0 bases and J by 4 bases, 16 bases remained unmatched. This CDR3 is CATSDLQISGDRIAYNEQFF. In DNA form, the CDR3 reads TGTGCCACCAGTGATTTGCAAATTAGCGGGGACCGAATAGCATACAATGAGCAGTTCTTC.